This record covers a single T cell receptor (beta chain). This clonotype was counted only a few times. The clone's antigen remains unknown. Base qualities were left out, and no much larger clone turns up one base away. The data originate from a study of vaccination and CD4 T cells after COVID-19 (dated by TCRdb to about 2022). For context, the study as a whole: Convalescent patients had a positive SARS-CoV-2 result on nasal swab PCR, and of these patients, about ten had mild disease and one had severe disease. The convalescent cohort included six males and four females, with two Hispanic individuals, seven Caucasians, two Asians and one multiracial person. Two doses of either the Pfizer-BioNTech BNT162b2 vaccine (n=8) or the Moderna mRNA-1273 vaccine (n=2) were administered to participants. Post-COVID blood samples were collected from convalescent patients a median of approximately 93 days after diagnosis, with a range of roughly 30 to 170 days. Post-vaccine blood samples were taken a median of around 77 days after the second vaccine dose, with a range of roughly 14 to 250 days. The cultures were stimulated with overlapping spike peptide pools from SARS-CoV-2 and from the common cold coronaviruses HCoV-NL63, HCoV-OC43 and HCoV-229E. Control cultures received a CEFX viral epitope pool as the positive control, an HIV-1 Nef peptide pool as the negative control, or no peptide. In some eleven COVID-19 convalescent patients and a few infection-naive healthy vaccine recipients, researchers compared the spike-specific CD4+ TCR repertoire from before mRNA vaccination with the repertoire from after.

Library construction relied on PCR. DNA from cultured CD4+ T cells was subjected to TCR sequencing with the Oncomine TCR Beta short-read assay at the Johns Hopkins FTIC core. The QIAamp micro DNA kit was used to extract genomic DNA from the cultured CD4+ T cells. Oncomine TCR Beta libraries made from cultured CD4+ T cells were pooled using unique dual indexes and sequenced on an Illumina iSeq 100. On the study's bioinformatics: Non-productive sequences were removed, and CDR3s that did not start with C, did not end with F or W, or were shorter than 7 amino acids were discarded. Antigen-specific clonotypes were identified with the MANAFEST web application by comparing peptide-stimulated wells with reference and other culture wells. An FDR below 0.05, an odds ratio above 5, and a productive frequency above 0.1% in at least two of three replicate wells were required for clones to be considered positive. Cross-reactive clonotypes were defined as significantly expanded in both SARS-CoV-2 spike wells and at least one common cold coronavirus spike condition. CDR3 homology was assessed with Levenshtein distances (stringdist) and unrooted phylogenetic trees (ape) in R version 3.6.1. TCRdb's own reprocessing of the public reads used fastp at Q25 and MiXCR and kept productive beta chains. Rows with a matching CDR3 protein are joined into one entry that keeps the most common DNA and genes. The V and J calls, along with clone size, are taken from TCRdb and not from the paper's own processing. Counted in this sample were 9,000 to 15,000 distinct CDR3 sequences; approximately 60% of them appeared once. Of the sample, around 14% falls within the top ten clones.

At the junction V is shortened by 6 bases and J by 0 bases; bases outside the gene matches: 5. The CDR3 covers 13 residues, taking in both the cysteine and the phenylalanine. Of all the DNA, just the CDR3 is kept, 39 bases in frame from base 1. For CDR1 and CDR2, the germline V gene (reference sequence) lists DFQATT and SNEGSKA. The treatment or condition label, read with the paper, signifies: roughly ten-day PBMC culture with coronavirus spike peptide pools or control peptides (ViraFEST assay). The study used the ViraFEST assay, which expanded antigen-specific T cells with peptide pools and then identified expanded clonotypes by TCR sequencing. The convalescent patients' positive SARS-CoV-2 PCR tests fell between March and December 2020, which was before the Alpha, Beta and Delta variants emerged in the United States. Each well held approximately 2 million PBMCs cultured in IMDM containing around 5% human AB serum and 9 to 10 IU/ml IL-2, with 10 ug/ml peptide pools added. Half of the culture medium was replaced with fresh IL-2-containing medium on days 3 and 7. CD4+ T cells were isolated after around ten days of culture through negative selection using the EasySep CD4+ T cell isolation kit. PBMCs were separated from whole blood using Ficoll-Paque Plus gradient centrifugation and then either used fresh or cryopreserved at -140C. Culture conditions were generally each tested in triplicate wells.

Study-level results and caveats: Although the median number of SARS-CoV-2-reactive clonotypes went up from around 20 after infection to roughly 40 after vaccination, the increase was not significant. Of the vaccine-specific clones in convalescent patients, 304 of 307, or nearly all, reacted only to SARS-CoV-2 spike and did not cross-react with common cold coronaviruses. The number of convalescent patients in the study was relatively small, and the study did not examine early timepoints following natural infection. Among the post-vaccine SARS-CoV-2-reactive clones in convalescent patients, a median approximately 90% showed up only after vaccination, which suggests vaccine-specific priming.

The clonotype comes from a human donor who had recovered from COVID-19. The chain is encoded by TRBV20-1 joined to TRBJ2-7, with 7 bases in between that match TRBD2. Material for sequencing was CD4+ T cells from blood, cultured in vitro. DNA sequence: TGCAGTGCCTCAGCGGGGCTCTCCTACGAGCAGTACTTC. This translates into CSASAGLSYEQYF.